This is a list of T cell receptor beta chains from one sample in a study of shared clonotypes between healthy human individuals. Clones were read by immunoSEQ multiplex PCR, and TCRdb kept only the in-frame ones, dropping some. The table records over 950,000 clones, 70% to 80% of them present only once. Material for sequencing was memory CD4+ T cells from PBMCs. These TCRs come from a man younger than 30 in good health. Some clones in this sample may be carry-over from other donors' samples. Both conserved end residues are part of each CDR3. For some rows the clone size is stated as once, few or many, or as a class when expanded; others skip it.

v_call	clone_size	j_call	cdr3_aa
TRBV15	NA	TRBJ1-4	CATSLLLGKLFF
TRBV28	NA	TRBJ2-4	CASSLRTVNIQYF
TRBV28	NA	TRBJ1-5	CASSLFGGRGSNQPQHF
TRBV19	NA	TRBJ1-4	CASSLHTILGEKLFF
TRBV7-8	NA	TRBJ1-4	CASSPPTSSGKDEKLFF
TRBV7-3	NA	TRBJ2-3	CASSPGTYHSTDTQYF
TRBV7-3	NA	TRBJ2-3	CASSLTGGLAADTQYF
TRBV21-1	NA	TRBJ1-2	CASSKAEFHYGYTF
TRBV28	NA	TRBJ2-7	CASRLTGDEQYF
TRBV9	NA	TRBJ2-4	CASSAPGRDQYF
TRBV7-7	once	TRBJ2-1	CASSVTGTVNNEQFF
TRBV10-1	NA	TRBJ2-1	CASSLTGVNEQFF
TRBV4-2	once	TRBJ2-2	CASSAELANRELFF
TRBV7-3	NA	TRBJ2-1	CASSSRPGTSGKVRDEQFF
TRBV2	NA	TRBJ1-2	CASLLDRSYGYTF
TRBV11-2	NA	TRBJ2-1	CASRRLAVPYNEQFF
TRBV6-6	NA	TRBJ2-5	CASSYGGEETQYF
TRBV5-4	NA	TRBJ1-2	CASSYQTGRFDYTF
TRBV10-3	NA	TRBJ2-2	CAISERGTHTGELFF
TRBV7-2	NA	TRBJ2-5	CASSLGRGETQYF
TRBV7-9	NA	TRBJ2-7	CASSPRSNSYEQYF
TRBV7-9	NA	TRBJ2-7	CASSHQRPNQGEQYF
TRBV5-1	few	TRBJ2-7	CASSFNLGGQAYEQYF
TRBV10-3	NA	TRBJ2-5	CAISVGQGDQETQYF
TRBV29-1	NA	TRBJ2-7	CSVARELAGGGEQYF
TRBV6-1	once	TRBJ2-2	CASRLRYSDTGELFF
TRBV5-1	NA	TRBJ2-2	CASSYVPGDGDTGELFF
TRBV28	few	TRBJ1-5	CASSPYRSPRHGSNQPQHF
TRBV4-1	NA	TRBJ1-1	CASSQTDRMNTEAFF
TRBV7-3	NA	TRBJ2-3	CASSHIGLDTQYF
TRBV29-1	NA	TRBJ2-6	CSVESRGKIAGANVLTF
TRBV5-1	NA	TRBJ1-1	CASGDGGGNTEAFF
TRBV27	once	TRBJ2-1	CASSPSGSYNEQFF
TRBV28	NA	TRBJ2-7	CASSPPQGTHEQYF
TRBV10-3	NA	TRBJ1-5	CATEPGHRNQPQHF
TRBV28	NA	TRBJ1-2	CASRRHYNYGYTF
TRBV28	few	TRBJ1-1	CASSLTGGYTEAFF
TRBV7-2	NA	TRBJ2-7	CASSMDRVSYEQYF
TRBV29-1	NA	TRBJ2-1	CSVTSGRASNEQFF
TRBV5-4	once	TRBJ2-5	CASSPGEYRVQETQYF
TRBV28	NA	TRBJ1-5	CASRAGMRNQPQHF
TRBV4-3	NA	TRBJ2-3	CASSQDPVTDTQYF
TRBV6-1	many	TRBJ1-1	CASSERGAYLEAFF
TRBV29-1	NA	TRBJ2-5	CSVGASGSSRQETQYF
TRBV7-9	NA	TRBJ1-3	CASSFSGGSGNTIYF